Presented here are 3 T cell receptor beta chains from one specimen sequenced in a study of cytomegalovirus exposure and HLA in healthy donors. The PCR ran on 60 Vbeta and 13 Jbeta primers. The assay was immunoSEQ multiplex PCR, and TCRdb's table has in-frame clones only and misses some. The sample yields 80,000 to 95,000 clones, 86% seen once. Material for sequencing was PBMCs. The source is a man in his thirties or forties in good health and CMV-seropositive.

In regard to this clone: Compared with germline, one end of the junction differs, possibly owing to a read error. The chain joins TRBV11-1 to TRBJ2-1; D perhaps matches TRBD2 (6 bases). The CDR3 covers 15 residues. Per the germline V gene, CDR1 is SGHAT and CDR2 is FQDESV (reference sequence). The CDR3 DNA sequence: TGTGCCAGCAGCTTAGACGGGAGCTCCTACAATGCGCAGTTCTTC. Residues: CASSLDGSSYNAQFF.

The CDR3 reads CASSPGQATQETQYF. CDR3 bases: TGTGCCAGCAGCCCGGGACAGGCAACCCAAGAGACCCAGTACTTC. This rearrangement joins TRBV4-2 to TRBJ2-5; 8 nucleotides align to TRBD1. CDR1 and CDR2 from the germline V gene are LGHNA and YNFKEQ. The CDR3 totals 15 residues. After removal of 4 bases from V and 1 base from J, the junction contained 5 bases not matched to a gene.

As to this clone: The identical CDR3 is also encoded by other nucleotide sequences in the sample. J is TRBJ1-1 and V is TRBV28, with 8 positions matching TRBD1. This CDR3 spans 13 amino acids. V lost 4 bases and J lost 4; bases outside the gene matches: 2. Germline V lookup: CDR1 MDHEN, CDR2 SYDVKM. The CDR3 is CASSSGQGTEAFF. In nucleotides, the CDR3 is TGTGCCAGCAGTTCCGGACAGGGCACTGAAGCTTTCTTT.